Listed here are 21 T cell receptor beta chains from one sample, sequenced in a study of blood T cells in healthy people across ages. Next came a second PCR, run for about 7 to 12 cycles, which used a sample-barcoded 5' primer along with a J-beta primer mix. TCRdb re-called the 5' RACE reads through MiXCR, storing one row per CDR3 protein. The table lists 650,000 to 1,000,000 distinct CDR3 sequences, about half of them singletons. Sequencing input: blood. Source of these receptors: a man older than 75 in good health.

The sample holds one count of this clonotype. The chain recombines TRBV28 with TRBJ2-5; 16 bases line up with TRBD2. Germline CDR1 and CDR2: MDHEN and SYDVKM. The CDR3 is 17 amino acids. With 6 bases clipped from V and 3 bases from J, the junction kept 7 bases outside the gene matches. The CDR3 nucleotides read TGTGCCAGCAGCCACGCGGGACTAGCGGGGGGGAAAGAGACCCAGTACTTC. Its translation is CASSHAGLAGGKETQYF.

About this clonotype itself: A clone one base away is much larger, so this may be a read error. The chain has TRBV2 and TRBJ2-7; D unclear. This CDR3 is 14 amino acids long. Looked up from germline, CDR1 is SNHLY and CDR2 is FYNNEI. CDR3 loop: CASRDVDGGYEQYF. CDR3 bases: TGTGCCAGCCGTGATGTGGACGGTGGCTACGAGCAGTACTTC.

This clonotype was detected ten times or more. The genes are TRBV20-1 and TRBJ1-2, with D hard to call. The CDR3 totals 13 residues. The germline V gene encodes CDR1 DFQATT and CDR2 SNEGSKA (reference sequence). V lost 3 bases, J lost 4 bases, and 12 bases lay in between. CDR3 nucleotide sequence: TGCAGTGCTAGCCGCCCGGAGCTCTATGGCTACACCTTC. Amino acids: CSASRPELYGYTF.

This chain connects TRBV30 to TRBJ2-1, with no clear D. Germline loops: CDR1 GTSNPN, CDR2 SVGIG (reference sequence). There are 13 residues in the CDR3. Deletions cut 3 bases from V and 6 bases from J, with 12 bases between. CDR3 residues: CAWRRGAANEQFF. CDR3 DNA: TGTGCCTGGAGAAGAGGAGCAGCCAATGAGCAGTTCTTC.

The chain carries TRBV18 and TRBJ2-1, with 10 bases lining up with TRBD2. The tail of the sequence fits TRBJ2-7 better, so the J call may be wrong. Germline loops: CDR1 KGHSH, CDR2 LQKENI. CDR3 length: 16 residues. For the CDR3, the DNA is TGTGCCAGCTCACCACCGGAACTAGCGGGATACAATGAGCAGTACTTC. It encodes CASSPPELAGYNEQYF.

Of note for this clonotype: One base away lies a much larger clone, so this may be a sequencing read error. The V gene is TRBV20-1, the J gene TRBJ2-7, with 11 nucleotides matching TRBD2. Losses at the gene ends were 4 bases for V and 7 bases for J; bases not matched to a gene: 12. The CDR3 is made up of 15 amino acids. Germline V gives CDR1 DFQATT, CDR2 SNEGSKA (reference sequence). The DNA of the CDR3 is TGCAGTGCTAAGGTCGGGACTAGCGGCTACAATGAGCAGTACTTC. Residues: CSAKVGTSGYNEQYF.

The rearrangement uses TRBV7-2 and TRBJ2-1; D is possibly TRBD1 (5 bases). Germline V gene data show CDR1 as SGHTA and CDR2 as FQGNSA. V was shortened by 1 base and J by 6 bases, with 13 bases between the two germline ends. The CDR3 contains 15 residues. CDR3 bases: TGTGCCAGCAGCTTAGTGGGGCTCGATGTCAATGAGCAGTTCTTC. This translates into CASSLVGLDVNEQFF.

This clonotype has a handful of counts. The chain joins TRBV20-1 to TRBJ2-5; possibly TRBD2 for D (7 bases). The CDR3 is 17 amino acids. Looked up from germline, CDR1 is DFQATT and CDR2 is SNEGSKA (reference sequence). V shed 6 bases and J shed 5 bases, with 28 bases lying between them. CDR3 sequence (DNA): TGCAGTGCCCCGAACGACCGTGGGGGAGGGCAGGGGGAGACCCAGTACTTC. It yields the protein CSAPNDRGGGQGETQYF.

There are a few counts of this clonotype. For the CDR3, the DNA is TGCAGTGCTGACAACCCTTCGACAGGGCGGGAGACCCAGTACTTC. Encoded protein: CSADNPSTGRETQYF. This sequence joins TRBV20-1 and TRBJ2-5; 7 nucleotides line up with TRBD1. The V gene's germline CDR1 is DFQATT and CDR2 SNEGSKA (reference sequence). Germline trimming cut 5 bases from V and 5 bases from J; bases unmatched to any gene: 14. The CDR3 is 15 residues long.

This chain joins TRBV5-1 and TRBJ2-7, with 8 bases matching TRBD2. The V gene end was trimmed by 0 bases and the J gene end by 0 bases; junction bases not matched to a gene: 8. The CDR3 is 17 residues long. CDR1 and CDR2 from the germline V gene are SGHRS and YFSETQ. The CDR3 sequence is CASSLGVGTRSSYEQYF. The DNA of the CDR3 is TGCGCCAGCAGCTTGGGGGTCGGGACTAGGAGCTCCTACGAGCAGTACTTC. The whole variable domain, remainder taken from reference TRBV5-1 and TRBJ2-7, is KAGVTQTPRYLIKTRGQQVTLSCSPISGHRSVSWYQQTPGQGLQFLFEYFSETQRNKGNFPGRFSGRQFSNSRSEMNVSTLELGDSALYLCASSLGVGTRSSYEQYFGPGTRLTVT.

The genes are TRBV20-1 and TRBJ2-7; tentatively, D is TRBD1 (6 bases). Per germline, CDR1 DFQATT and CDR2 SNEGSKA (reference sequence). This CDR3 spans 13 amino acids. V gave up 5 bases and J gave up 7 bases, with 18 bases separating them. The CDR3 nucleotides are TGCAGTGCTCGGCGGACAGACTACAATGAGCAGTACTTC. This translates into CSARRTDYNEQYF.

The chain couples TRBV6-2 or TRBV6-3 to TRBJ1-2; D gene unclear. Per the germline V gene, CDR1 is MNHEY and CDR2 is SVGEGT. CDR3 length equals 13 residues. Trimming removed 2 bases at V and 8 bases at J, with 12 bases between. The CDR3 DNA follows: TGTGCCAGCAGTTACCTCTTTGGAAACGGCTACACCTTC. Protein: CASSYLFGNGYTF.

Only a few counts were recorded for this clonotype. The chain links TRBV5-1 to TRBJ2-7; a weak D match, TRBD2 (5 bases). The V and J ends lost 0 bases and 6 bases respectively, with 10 bases between them. CDR1 and CDR2 (germline): SGHRS, YFSETQ. This CDR3 contains 13 residues. The CDR3 loop reads CASSLDLGGEQYF. Written as DNA, the CDR3 is TGCGCCAGCAGCTTGGACTTAGGAGGCGAGCAGTACTTC.

V usage is TRBV29-1 and J usage is TRBJ2-1; TRBD1 is a possible D gene (6 bases). The CDR3 is made up of 13 amino acids. V was shortened by 6 bases and J by 2 bases, with 11 bases between the two germline ends. Germline assignment: CDR1 SQVTM and CDR2 ANQGSEA. CDR3 nucleotides: TGCAGCGTGAACAGGGAACCCTACAATGAGCAGTTCTTC. Translating gives CSVNREPYNEQFF.

In its sample, this clonotype was seen a few times. The V and J genes are TRBV7-9 and TRBJ2-1; 7 bases align to TRBD1. Germline V gene lookup returns CDR1 SEHNR and CDR2 FQNEAQ (reference sequence). The CDR3 contains 13 residues. The V gene end was trimmed by 5 bases and the J gene end by 6 bases; junction bases not matched to a gene: 4. Written as DNA, the CDR3 is TGTGCCAGCAGCCTCCAGGGGGTCAATGAGCAGTTCTTC. Its translation: CASSLQGVNEQFF. The complete variable domain, with remaining parts taken from reference TRBV7-9 and TRBJ2-1, reads DTGVSQNPRHKITKRGQNVTFRCDPISEHNRLYWYRQTLGQGPEFLTYFQNEAQLEKSRLLSDRFSAERPKGSFSTLEIQRTEQGDSAMYLCASSLQGVNEQFFGPGTRLTVL.

The gene calls are TRBV20-1 and TRBJ1-1; no clear D gene. Germline assignment: CDR1 DFQATT and CDR2 SNEGSKA (reference sequence). The CDR3 loop spans 12 amino acids. Trimming took off 5 bases at V and 8 bases at J, with 15 bases between the two ends. DNA of the CDR3: TGCAGTGCTTGCGGGAGCCGAGCCGAAGCTTTCTTT. Encoded protein: CSACGSRAEAFF.

There are a few counts of this clonotype. The rearrangement uses TRBV7-3 and TRBJ2-1; 9 bases agree with TRBD2. J gave up 1 base and V 4 bases, and 8 bases lay outside the gene matches. The germline gives CDR1 SGHTA, CDR2 FQGTGA. CDR3 length: 17 amino acids. The chain's CDR3 is CASSSLASGASYNEQFF. CDR3 coding DNA: TGTGCCAGCAGCTCCCTAGCTAGCGGGGCGTCCTACAATGAGCAGTTCTTC.

Here the CDR3 reads CASSLETSRPRNTGELFF. The CDR3 nucleotides are TGCGCCAGCAGCTTGGAGACTTCAAGACCGAGAAACACCGGGGAGCTGTTTTTT. The V call is TRBV5-1, the J call TRBJ2-2; D not resolved. The germline V and J ends were trimmed by 0 bases and 2 bases, with 17 bases remaining between them. Germline V lookup: CDR1 SGHRS, CDR2 YFSETQ. The CDR3 length is 18 residues.

Only one count was recorded for this clonotype. This chain links TRBV14 with TRBJ1-4; D unclear. Germline values: CDR1 SGHDN, CDR2 FVKESK. The V gene lost 2 bases and the J gene lost 7 bases, with 11 bases spanning the gap. The CDR3 contains 14 residues. The CDR3 is CASSQRRTGEKLFF. For the CDR3, the DNA is TGTGCCAGCAGCCAAAGGAGGACGGGTGAAAAACTGTTTTTT.

The chain carries TRBV29-1 and TRBJ2-1; TRBD2 aligns across 9 bases. This CDR3 region has 13 residues. J gave up 6 bases and V 4 bases, and 4 bases lay outside the gene matches. Germline values: CDR1 SQVTM, CDR2 ANQGSEA. The CDR3 region is CSVGRGGFNEQFF. The CDR3 DNA sequence: TGCAGCGTTGGGCGGGGGGGCTTCAATGAGCAGTTCTTC.

In its sample, this clonotype was seen a few times. The V call is TRBV29-1, the J call TRBJ2-7, with D tentatively TRBD1 or TRBD2 (7 bases each). Germline V gives CDR1 SQVTM, CDR2 ANQGSEA. The CDR3 loop spans 15 amino acids. V dropped 5 bases and J dropped 0 bases, with 17 bases sitting between them. The CDR3 is CSVSRQGGISYEQYF. The DNA for the CDR3 is TGCAGCGTTTCTCGACAGGGAGGGATCTCCTACGAGCAGTACTTC.